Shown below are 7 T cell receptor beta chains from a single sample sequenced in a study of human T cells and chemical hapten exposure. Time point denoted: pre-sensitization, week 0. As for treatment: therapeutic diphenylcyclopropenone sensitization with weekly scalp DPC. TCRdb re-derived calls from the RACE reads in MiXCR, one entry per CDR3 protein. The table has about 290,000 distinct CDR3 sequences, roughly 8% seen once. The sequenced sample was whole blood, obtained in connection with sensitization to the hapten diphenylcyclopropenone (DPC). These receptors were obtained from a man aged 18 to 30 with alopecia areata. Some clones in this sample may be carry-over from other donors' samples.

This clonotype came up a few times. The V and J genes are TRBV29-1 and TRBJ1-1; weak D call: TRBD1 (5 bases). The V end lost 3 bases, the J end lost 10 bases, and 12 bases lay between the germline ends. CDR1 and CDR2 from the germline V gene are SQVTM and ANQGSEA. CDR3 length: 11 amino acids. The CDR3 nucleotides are TGCAGCGTTGATTCCCTTCAGGGAGCTTTCTTT. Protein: CSVDSLQGAFF.

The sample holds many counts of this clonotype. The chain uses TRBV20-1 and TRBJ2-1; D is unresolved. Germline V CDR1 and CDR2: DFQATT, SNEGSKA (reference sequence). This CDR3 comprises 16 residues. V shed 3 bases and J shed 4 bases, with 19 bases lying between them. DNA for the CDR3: TGCAGTGCTAGTGTAGTTGGTCTAGAGATTTACAATGAGCAGTTCTTC. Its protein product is CSASVVGLEIYNEQFF.

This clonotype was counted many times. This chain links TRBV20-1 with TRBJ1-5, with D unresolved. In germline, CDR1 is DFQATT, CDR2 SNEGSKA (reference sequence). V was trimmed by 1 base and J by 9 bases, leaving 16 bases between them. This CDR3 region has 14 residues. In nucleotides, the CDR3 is TGCAGTGCTAGAGTCGGGATTGGCACAAGGCCCCAGCATTTT. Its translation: CSARVGIGTRPQHF.

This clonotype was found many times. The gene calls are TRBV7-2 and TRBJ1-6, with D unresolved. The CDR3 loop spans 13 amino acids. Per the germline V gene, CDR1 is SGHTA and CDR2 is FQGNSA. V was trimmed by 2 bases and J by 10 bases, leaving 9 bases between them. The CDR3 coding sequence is TGTGCCAGCAGCTTATCTCCGGGGTCACCCCTCCACTTT. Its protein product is CASSLSPGSPLHF.

The CDR3 here is CSARGLAGSSSTDTQYF. CDR3 in DNA: TGCAGTGCTAGGGGACTAGCGGGGTCATCTAGCACAGATACGCAGTATTTT. The V call is TRBV20-1, the J call TRBJ2-3, with 13 bases lining up with TRBD2. CDR3 length: 17 amino acids. V gave up 3 bases and J gave up 0 bases; unmatched junction bases: 6. Germline values: CDR1 DFQATT, CDR2 SNEGSKA (reference sequence).

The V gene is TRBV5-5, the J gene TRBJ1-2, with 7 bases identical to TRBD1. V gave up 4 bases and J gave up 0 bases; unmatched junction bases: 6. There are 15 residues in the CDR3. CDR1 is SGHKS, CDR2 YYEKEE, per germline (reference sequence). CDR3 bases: TGTGCCAGCAGCATCCGGACAGGACCTAACTATGGCTACACCTTC. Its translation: CASSIRTGPNYGYTF.

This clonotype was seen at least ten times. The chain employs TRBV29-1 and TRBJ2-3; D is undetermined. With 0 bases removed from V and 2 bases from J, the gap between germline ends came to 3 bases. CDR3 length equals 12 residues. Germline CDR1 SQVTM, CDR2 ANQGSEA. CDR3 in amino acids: CSVEDNTDTQYF. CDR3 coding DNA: TGCAGCGTTGAAGACAACACAGATACGCAGTATTTT.